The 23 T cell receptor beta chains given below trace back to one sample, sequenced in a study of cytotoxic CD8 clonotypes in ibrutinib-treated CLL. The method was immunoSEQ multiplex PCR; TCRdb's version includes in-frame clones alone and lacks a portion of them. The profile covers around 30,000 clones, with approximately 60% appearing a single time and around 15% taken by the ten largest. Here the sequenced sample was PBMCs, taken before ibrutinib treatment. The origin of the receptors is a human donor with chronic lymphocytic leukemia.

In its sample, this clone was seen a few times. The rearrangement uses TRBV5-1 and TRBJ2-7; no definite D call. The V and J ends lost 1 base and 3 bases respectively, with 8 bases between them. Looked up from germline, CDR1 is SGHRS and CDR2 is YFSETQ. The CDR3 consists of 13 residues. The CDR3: CASSLNTVYEQYF. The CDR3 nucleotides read TGCGCCAGCAGCTTGAACACGGTCTACGAGCAGTACTTC.

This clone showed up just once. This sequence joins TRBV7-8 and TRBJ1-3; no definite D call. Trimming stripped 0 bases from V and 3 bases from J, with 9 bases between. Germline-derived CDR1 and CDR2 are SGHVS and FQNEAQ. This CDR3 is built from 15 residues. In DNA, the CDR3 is TGTGCCAGCAGCTTAGCGATACAGAGTGGAAACACCATATATTTT. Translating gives CASSLAIQSGNTIYF.

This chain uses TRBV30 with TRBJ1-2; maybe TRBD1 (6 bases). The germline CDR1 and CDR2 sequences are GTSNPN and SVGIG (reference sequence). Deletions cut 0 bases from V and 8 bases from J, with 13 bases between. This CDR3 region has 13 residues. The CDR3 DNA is TGTGCCTGGAGTGTTTGGGGGCCGGGAGGCTACACCTTC. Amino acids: CAWSVWGPGGYTF.

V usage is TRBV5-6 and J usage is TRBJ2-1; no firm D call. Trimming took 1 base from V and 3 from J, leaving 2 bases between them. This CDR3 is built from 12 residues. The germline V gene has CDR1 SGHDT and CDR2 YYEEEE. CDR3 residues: CASSLYYNEQFF. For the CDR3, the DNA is TGTGCCAGCAGCTTGTACTACAATGAGCAGTTCTTC. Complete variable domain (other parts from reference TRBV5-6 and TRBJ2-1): DAGVTQSPTHLIKTRGQQVTLRCSPKSGHDTVSWYQQALGQGPQFIFQYYEEEERQRGNFPDRFSGHQFPNYSSELNVNALLLGDSALYLCASSLYYNEQFFGPGTRLTVL.

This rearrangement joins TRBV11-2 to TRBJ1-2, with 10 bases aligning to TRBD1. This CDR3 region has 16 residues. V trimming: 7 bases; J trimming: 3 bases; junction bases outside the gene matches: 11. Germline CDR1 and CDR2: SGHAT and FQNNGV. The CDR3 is CASTPSGTGVDYGYTF. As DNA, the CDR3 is TGTGCCAGCACCCCTTCGGGGACAGGGGTGGACTATGGCTACACCTTC.

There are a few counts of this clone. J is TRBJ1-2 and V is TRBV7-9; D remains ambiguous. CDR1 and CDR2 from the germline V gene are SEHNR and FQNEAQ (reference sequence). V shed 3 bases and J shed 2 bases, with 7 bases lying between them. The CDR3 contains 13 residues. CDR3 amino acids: CASSFGGNYGYTF. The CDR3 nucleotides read TGTGCCAGCAGCTTCGGCGGGAACTATGGCTACACCTTC.

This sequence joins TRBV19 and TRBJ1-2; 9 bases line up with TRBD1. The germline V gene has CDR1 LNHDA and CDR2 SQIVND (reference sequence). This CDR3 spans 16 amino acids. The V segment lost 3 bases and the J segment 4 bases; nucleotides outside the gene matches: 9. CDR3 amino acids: CASSIGPGQGTYGYTF. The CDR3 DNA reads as TGTGCCAGTAGTATTGGCCCGGGACAGGGCACCTATGGCTACACCTTC.

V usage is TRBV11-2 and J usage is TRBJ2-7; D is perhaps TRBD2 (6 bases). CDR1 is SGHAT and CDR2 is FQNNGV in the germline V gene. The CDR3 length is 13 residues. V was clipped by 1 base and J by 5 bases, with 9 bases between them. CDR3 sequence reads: CASSLVGGNEQYF. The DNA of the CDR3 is TGTGCCAGCAGCTTAGTCGGCGGGAACGAGCAGTACTTC.

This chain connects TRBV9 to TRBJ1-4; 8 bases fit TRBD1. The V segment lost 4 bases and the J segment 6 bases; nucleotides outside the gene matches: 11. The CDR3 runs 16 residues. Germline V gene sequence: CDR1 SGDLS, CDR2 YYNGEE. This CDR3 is CASSHDRGGGDEKLFF. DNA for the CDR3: TGTGCCAGCAGCCACGACAGGGGCGGTGGAGATGAAAAACTGTTTTTT.

The CDR3 is CASNPSGPDREGETQYF. The DNA for the CDR3 is TGTGCCAGCAATCCAAGCGGGCCTGACAGGGAGGGGGAGACCCAGTACTTC. This chain uses TRBV25-1 with TRBJ2-5, with D perhaps assigned TRBD1 or TRBD2 (7 bases each). The V gene's germline CDR1 is MGHDK and CDR2 SYGVNS. With 7 bases removed from V and 5 bases from J, the gap between germline ends came to 26 bases. The CDR3 length is 17 residues.

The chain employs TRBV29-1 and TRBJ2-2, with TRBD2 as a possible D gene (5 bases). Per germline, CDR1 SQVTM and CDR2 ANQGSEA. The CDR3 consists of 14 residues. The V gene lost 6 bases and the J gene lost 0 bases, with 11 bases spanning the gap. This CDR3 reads CSVGGPSNTGELFF. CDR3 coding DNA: TGCAGCGTGGGCGGGCCTTCGAACACCGGGGAGCTGTTTTTT.

The CDR3 here is CASSLNGGAGELFF. CDR3 in DNA: TGTGCCAGCAGCCTGAATGGAGGCGCCGGGGAGCTGTTTTTT. The chain has TRBV14 and TRBJ2-2; possible D gene TRBD2, 5 bases. V shed 4 bases and J shed 6 bases, with 12 bases lying between them. The CDR3 consists of 14 residues. Germline loops: CDR1 SGHDN, CDR2 FVKESK.

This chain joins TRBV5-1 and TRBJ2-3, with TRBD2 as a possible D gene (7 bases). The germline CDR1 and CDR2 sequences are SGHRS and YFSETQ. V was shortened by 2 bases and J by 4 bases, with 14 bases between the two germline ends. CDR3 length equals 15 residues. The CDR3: CASSFGGLPADTQYF. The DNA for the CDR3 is TGCGCCAGCAGCTTCGGGGGGCTGCCGGCAGATACGCAGTATTTT. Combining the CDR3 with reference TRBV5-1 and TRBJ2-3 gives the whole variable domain KAGVTQTPRYLIKTRGQQVTLSCSPISGHRSVSWYQQTPGQGLQFLFEYFSETQRNKGNFPGRFSGRQFSNSRSEMNVSTLELGDSALYLCASSFGGLPADTQYFGPGTRLTVL.

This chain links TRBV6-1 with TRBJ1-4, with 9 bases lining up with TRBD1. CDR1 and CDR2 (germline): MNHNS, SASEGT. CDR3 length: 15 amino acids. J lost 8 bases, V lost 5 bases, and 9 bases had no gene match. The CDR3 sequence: CASSLTGTGREKLFF. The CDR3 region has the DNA TGTGCCAGCAGTTTAACCGGGACAGGGAGGGAAAAACTGTTTTTT.

CDR3 sequence reads: CASSFEPGQSSYEQYF. Here the CDR3 DNA reads TGCGCCAGCAGCTTCGAACCGGGACAGAGCTCCTACGAGCAGTACTTC. This rearrangement joins TRBV5-1 to TRBJ2-7; 7 bases are shared with TRBD1. Trimming removed 2 bases from V and 0 bases from J; junction bases left unmatched: 8. This CDR3 region has 16 residues. Germline V gene sequence: CDR1 SGHRS, CDR2 YFSETQ. The full variable domain, rest sourced from reference TRBV5-1 and TRBJ2-7, is KAGVTQTPRYLIKTRGQQVTLSCSPISGHRSVSWYQQTPGQGLQFLFEYFSETQRNKGNFPGRFSGRQFSNSRSEMNVSTLELGDSALYLCASSFEPGQSSYEQYFGPGTRLTVT.

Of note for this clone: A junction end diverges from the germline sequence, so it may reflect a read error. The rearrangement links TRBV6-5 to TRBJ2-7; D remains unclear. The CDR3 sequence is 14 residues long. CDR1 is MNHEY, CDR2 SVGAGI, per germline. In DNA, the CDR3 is TGTGCCAGCAGTTACTCGTTCCGCTCCCACGAGCAGTACTTC. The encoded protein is CASSYSFRSHEQYF.

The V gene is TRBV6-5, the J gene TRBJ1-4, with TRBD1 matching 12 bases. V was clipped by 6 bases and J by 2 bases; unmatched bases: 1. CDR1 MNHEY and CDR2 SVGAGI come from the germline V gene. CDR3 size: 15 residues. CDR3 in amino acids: CASRGQGATNEKLFF. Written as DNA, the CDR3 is TGTGCCAGCAGGGGACAGGGGGCCACTAATGAAAAACTGTTTTTT.

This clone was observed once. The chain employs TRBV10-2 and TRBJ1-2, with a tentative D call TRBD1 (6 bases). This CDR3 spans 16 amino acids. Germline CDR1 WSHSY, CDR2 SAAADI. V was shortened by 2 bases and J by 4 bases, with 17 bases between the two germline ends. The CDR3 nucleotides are TGCGCCAGCAGTGAGACCCGGGGGGGGGCATCCTATGGCTACACCTTC. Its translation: CASSETRGGASYGYTF.

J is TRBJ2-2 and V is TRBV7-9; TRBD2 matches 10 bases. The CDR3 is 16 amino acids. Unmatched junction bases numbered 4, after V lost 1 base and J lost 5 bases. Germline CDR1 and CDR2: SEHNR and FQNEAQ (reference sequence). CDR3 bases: TGTGCCAGCAGCTTAGAGGTGACTAGCGGGACCGGGGAGCTGTTTTTT. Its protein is CASSLEVTSGTGELFF.

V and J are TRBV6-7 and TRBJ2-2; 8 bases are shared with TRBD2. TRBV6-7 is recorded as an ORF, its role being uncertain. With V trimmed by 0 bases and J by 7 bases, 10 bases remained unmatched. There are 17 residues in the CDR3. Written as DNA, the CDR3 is TGTGCCAGCAGTTACTCGAATACGGGGGGGCGGAGCGGGGAGCTGTTTTTT. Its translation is CASSYSNTGGRSGELFF.

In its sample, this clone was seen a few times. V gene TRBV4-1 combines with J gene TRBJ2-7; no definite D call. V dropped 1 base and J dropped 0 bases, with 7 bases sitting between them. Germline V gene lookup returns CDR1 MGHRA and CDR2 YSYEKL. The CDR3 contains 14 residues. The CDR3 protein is CASSQVIPSYEQYF. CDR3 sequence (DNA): TGCGCCAGCAGCCAAGTAATACCCTCCTACGAGCAGTACTTC.

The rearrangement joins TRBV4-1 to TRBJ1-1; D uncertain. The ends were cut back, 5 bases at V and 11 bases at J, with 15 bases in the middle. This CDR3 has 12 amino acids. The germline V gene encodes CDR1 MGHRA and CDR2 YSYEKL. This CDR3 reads CASSSAPRAAFF. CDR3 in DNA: TGCGCCAGCAGCAGCGCGCCCCGAGCGGCTTTCTTT.

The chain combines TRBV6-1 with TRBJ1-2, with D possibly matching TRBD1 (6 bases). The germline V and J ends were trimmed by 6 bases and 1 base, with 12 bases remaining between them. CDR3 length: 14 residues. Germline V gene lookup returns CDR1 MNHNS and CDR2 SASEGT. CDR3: CASRTGTLNYGYTF. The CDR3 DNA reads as TGTGCCAGCAGAACAGGGACGCTTAACTATGGCTACACCTTC.